These 9 T cell receptor beta chains were all obtained from the same sample, sequenced in a study of OX40 agonist ivuxolimab in advanced cancers. Some clones are missing from TCRdb's copy, which holds only in-frame ones; the method was immunoSEQ multiplex PCR. The profile shows under 85,000 clones, over 75% of them singletons. The source material was CD4+ or CD8+ T cells sorted from blood, sampled in a trial of the OX40 agonist ivuxolimab. The receptor set was obtained from an adult with an advanced solid tumor such as melanoma, head and neck, liver or kidney cancer.

The chain uses TRBV4-3 and TRBJ1-2; D is unclear. CDR3 length equals 15 residues. The V end was cut by 2 bases, the J end by 0 bases, with 10 bases between. Germline values: CDR1 LGHNA, CDR2 YSLEER. This CDR3 reads CASSQRLGSNYGYTF. For the CDR3, the DNA is TGCGCCAGCAGCCAAAGGCTGGGTTCTAACTATGGCTACACCTTC.

The J gene is TRBJ2-7, the V gene TRBV6-5; a weak D match, TRBD2 (5 bases). In germline, CDR1 is MNHEY, CDR2 SVGAGI. This CDR3 has 14 residues. The V end lost 2 bases, the J end lost 6 bases, and 14 bases lay between the germline ends. In DNA, the CDR3 is TGTGCCAGCAGTTACCAGAGCACGGGGTTCGAGCAGTACTTC. Translating gives CASSYQSTGFEQYF.

V gene TRBV7-8 combines with J gene TRBJ2-1; D is undetermined. CDR1 and CDR2 from the germline V gene are SGHVS and FQNEAQ. The V and J ends lost 2 bases and 4 bases respectively, with 9 bases between them. CDR3 size: 14 residues. The CDR3 nucleotides are TGTGCCAGCAGCTTAATCGACGGTTACAATGAGCAGTTCTTC. Protein: CASSLIDGYNEQFF.

A few counts support this clone. This rearrangement joins TRBV11-2 to TRBJ1-6; 7 bases fit TRBD1. With 5 bases clipped from V and 4 bases from J, the junction kept 8 bases outside the gene matches. Germline assignment: CDR1 SGHAT and CDR2 FQNNGV. The CDR3 spans 16 residues. Here the CDR3 DNA reads TGTGCCAGCAGCCAACGGACAGGCGGGTATAATTCACCCCTCCACTTT. It is translated as CASSQRTGGYNSPLHF.

The chain is built from TRBV6-5 and TRBJ1-2, with 9 positions matching TRBD1. Germline CDR1 and CDR2: MNHEY and SVGAGI. Trimming cost V 6 bases and J 8 bases; bases outside gene matches: 10. This CDR3 is built from 14 residues. CDR3 region: CASRRTGGQEGYTF. For the CDR3, the DNA is TGTGCCAGCAGGCGTACAGGGGGCCAAGAGGGCTACACCTTC.

The V and J genes are TRBV7-9 and TRBJ2-5; the D gene could be TRBD1 or TRBD2 (5 bases each). V was cut by 1 base and J by 4 bases, with 16 bases left in between. CDR3 length: 16 amino acids. CDR1 is SEHNR, CDR2 FQNEAQ, per germline (reference sequence). The CDR3 sequence: CASSLGEGTRTETQYF. CDR3 in DNA: TGTGCCAGCAGCTTAGGAGAGGGGACGCGGACAGAGACCCAGTACTTC.

The chain employs TRBV7-9 and TRBJ2-7, with D hard to call. Germline V gene sequence: CDR1 SEHNR, CDR2 FQNEAQ (reference sequence). The CDR3 runs 15 residues. Trimming stripped 1 base from V and 2 bases from J, with 12 bases between. CDR3 sequence: CASSLDAGHPYEQYF. CDR3 bases: TGTGCCAGCAGCTTAGATGCAGGCCATCCCTACGAGCAGTACTTC.

The J gene is TRBJ2-1, the V gene TRBV16, with 11 bases fitting TRBD1. The CDR3 spans 19 residues. With V trimmed by 3 bases and J by 7 bases, 17 bases remained unmatched. CDR1 is KGHSY and CDR2 is FQNENV in the germline V gene. CDR3 protein: CASSHAGAGDRGNGNEQFF. The CDR3 DNA sequence: TGTGCCAGCAGCCATGCAGGAGCTGGGGACAGGGGGAATGGAAATGAGCAGTTCTTC.

This CDR3 is CASSVSPGVSTDTQYF. The CDR3 DNA reads as TGTGCCAGCAGCGTCTCCCCGGGGGTCAGCACAGATACGCAGTATTTT. The chain is built from TRBV9 and TRBJ2-3; TRBD2 is a possible D gene (6 bases). Per the germline V gene, CDR1 is SGDLS and CDR2 is YYNGEE. Trimming cost V 2 bases and J 0 bases, with 13 bases left between them. CDR3 size: 16 residues.